This is a list of T cell receptor beta chains from one sample in a study of radiotherapy plus CTLA-4 blockade in lung cancer. Libraries were prepared by immunoSEQ multiplex PCR; TCRdb keeps only in-frame clonotypes and omits some of them. The sample lists tens of thousands of clones, 60% to 85% seen once, with approximately 3.9% in the top ten. Material: peripheral blood, obtained from a patient treated with radiotherapy plus ipilimumab. The receptor set was obtained from a human donor with non-small cell lung cancer who had a partial response to radiotherapy plus ipilimumab. Some clones in this sample may be carry-over from other donors' samples. The CDR3 runs from the conserved cysteine through the conserved F or W.

j_gene | v_gene | len | CDR3aa
TRBJ2-2 | TRBV6-4 | 14 | CASSGTGVPGELFF
TRBJ2-2 | TRBV11-2 | 17 | CASSRTSGGSNTGELFF
TRBJ2-1 | TRBV13 | 14 | CASSLRQGAGEQFF
TRBJ2-7 | TRBV6-6 | 14 | CASSPDRENEGQYF
TRBJ2-2 | TRBV7-9 | 16 | CASTHSGSGNTGELFF
TRBJ1-5 | TRBV9 | 14 | CASSENSIGQPQHF
TRBJ1-1 | TRBV27 | 14 | CASRGGRMNTEAFF
TRBJ2-2 | TRBV6-5 | 12 | CASRTGGGELFF
TRBJ1-1 | TRBV2 | 13 | CASSGSRNTEAFF
TRBJ2-3 | TRBV7-9 | 14 | CASSYRGGADTQYF
TRBJ1-1 | TRBV19 | 15 | CASSRTGGAGLKAFF
TRBJ2-1 | TRBV2 | 14 | CASNWGLAGVEQFF
TRBJ2-3 | TRBV7-9 | 16 | CASSNARGDGADTQYF
TRBJ2-5 | TRBV19 | 14 | CASSQTRSRETQYF
TRBJ1-2 | TRBV6-5 | 13 | CASSSSTGFGYTF
TRBJ1-6 | TRBV14 | 13 | CASSQGLEAPLHF
TRBJ1-5 | TRBV4-3 | 16 | CASSQGRGYGNQPQHF
TRBJ2-7 | TRBV27 | 15 | CASSPNTLATDEQYF
TRBJ2-7 | TRBV27 | 17 | CASSPPEFGQGSYEQYF
TRBJ2-7 | TRBV5-1 | 16 | CASSLALAGGRSEQYF
TRBJ2-5 | TRBV6-5 | 13 | CASSSGGAETQYF
TRBJ2-5 | TRBV7-2 | 14 | CASSLGSSPWVQYF
TRBJ2-1 | TRBV11-2 | 15 | CASSLEGVWRDEQFF
TRBJ1-1 | TRBV30 | 12 | CAWRAGYTEAFF
TRBJ1-5 | TRBV7-8 | 15 | CASSGVRGNNQPQHF
TRBJ2-6 | TRBV19 | 15 | CASRLQGGGANVLTF
TRBJ2-7 | TRBV18 | 15 | CASSPSKTPSYEQYF
TRBJ2-4 | TRBV6-5 | 14 | CASSYGQGKNIQYF
TRBJ1-6 | TRBV27 | 19 | CASSWGGGPFGGGDSPLHF
TRBJ2-7 | TRBV30 | 14 | CAWSGGGNSYEQYF
. | TRBV5-1 | 14 | CASSQDRVGNEQYF
TRBJ2-7 | TRBV11-3 | 12 | CASSSLGGQQYF
TRBJ1-2 | TRBV6-5 | 14 | CASTPLRGTYGYTF
TRBJ1-4 | TRBV15 | 15 | CATQSGGGANEKLFF
TRBJ2-4 | TRBV5-8 | 15 | CASNDGGGVKNIQYF
TRBJ1-1 | TRBV7-2 | 14 | CASHRRGDRAEAFF
TRBJ1-1 | TRBV18 | 14 | CASSPLPSTSGAFF
TRBJ1-2 | TRBV6-1 | 15 | CTSSQDRGVHYGYTF
TRBJ1-2 | TRBV7-2 | 15 | CASSLVDIVDYGYTF
TRBJ1-4 | TRBV30 | 17 | CAWSGGTGSATNEKLFF
TRBJ1-5 | TRBV18 | 12 | CASSAGGQPQHF
TRBJ2-7 | TRBV28 | 16 | CASRPSTSGKSYEQYF
TRBJ1-3 | TRBV27 | 14 | CASSLRRPGNTIYF
TRBJ2-2 | TRBV27 | 14 | CASSRTPNTGELFF
TRBJ2-5 | TRBV29-1 | 12 | CSVVSLRETQYF
TRBJ2-3 | TRBV19 | 14 | CASRRLASTDTQYF
TRBJ2-2 | TRBV28 | 14 | CASSLTGRTGELFF
TRBJ1-2 | TRBV28 | 17 | CASSLSRGGRANYGYTF
TRBJ1-2 | TRBV29-1 | 12 | CSVEPRGYGYTF
TRBJ2-5 | TRBV2 | 13 | CASAAEGQETQYF
TRBJ1-1 | TRBV7-3 | 14 | CASSKEGQGSEAFF
TRBJ2-1 | TRBV4-2 | 19 | CASSQDLVGAGLSYNEQFF
TRBJ2-5 | TRBV11-3 | 17 | CASSQQLGLAGEETQYF
TRBJ1-2 | TRBV6-1 | 14 | CASSEISTPGGYTF
TRBJ2-5 | TRBV5-6 | 11 | CASSFSETQYF
TRBJ1-1 | TRBV5-5 | 13 | CAISTAPNTEAFF
TRBJ2-1 | TRBV7-3 | 17 | CASSRSSGQGLGNEQFF
TRBJ1-2 | TRBV10-3 | 13 | CAISESTGKRYTF
TRBJ1-2 | TRBV29-1 | 14 | CSVEEGGSGYGYTF